This T cell receptor (beta chain) was profiled in a study of cytomegalovirus exposure and HLA in healthy donors. 13 Jbeta primers and 60 Vbeta primers were used for the PCR. TCRdb's copy holds only in-frame clones and misses some; the assay was immunoSEQ multiplex PCR. The top ten clones hold roughly 0.9% of a sample with approximately 150,000 clones, 77% of them seen once. Comments on this clone: The antigen is undetermined.

Findings of the study overall: The study dropped some indistinguishable V segments, TRBV6-2 and TRBV6-3 among them. Later analysis identified a missense DCLRE1C variant that was linked to TCR beta V- and J-gene trimming. What was likely a sequencing artifact was a cluster of highly shared sequence variants. Some TCR beta chains (approximately 180 of them) were listed as cytomegalovirus-associated.

Germline CDR1 and CDR2: SGHRS and YFSETQ. This CDR3 comprises 16 residues. Trimming left V 2 bases short and J 1 base short, with 16 bases between. The sample consisted of PBMCs. The TCR comes from a woman aged 55-70 years in good health and CMV-seronegative. The chain recombines TRBV5-1 with TRBJ2-7; D is ambiguous. Here the CDR3 reads CASSLGTAHISYEQYF. The CDR3 region has the DNA TGCGCCAGCAGCTTAGGTACAGCCCATATTTCCTACGAGCAGTACTTC.